The T cell receptor (beta chain) under discussion was sequenced for a study of T cells in localized non-small cell lung cancer. General observations from the study: Uninvolved adjacent lung had higher T cell clonality than tumor and all other tissues. One tumor region alone was sequenced, and heterogeneity therefore remains possible.

The count of this clone is one. Antigen specificity is unknown. Sequencing was performed with immunoSEQ multiplex PCR; in TCRdb, only in-frame clones are kept and a portion is missing. This table holds about 33,000 clones, about 78% found once. The sequence was collected from a male donor older than 55 with stage II squamous cell lung carcinoma. Sample: peripheral blood, taken before any cancer treatment.

CDR3 sequence (DNA): TGTGCCAGCAGCCCTTCCGGGGCGGGGGGCTACACCTTC. Its translation: CASSPSGAGGYTF. The rearrangement uses TRBV7-2 and TRBJ1-2; the D gene is possibly TRBD1 (5 bases). The CDR3 spans 13 residues. Germline CDR1 is SGHTA and CDR2 is FQGNSA. V was clipped by 5 bases and J by 8 bases, with 15 bases between them.